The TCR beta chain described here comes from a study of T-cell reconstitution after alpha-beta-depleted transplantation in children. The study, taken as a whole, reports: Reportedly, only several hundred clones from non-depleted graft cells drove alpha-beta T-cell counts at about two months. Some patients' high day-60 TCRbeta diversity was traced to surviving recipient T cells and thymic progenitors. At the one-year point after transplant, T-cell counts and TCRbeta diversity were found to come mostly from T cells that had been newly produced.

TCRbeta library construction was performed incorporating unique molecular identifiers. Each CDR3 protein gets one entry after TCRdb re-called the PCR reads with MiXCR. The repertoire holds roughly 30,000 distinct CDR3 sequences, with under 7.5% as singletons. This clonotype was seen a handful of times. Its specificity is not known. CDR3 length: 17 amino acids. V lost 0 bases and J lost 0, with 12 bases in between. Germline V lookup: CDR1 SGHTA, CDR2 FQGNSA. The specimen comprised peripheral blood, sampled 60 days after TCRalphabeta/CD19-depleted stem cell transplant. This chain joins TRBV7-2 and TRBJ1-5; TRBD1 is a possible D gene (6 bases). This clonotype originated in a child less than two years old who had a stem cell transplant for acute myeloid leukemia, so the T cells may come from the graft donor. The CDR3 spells CASSLAQGPHSNQPQHF. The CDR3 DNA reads TGTGCCAGCAGCTTAGCACAGGGCCCTCATAGCAATCAGCCCCAGCATTTT.